This section outlines one TCR beta chain sequence together with its context. The source of the sample is a study of healthy donors' naive CD4 and CD8 T cells. Each TCR library used around 500 ng of total RNA and a linear amplification protocol. TCRdb passed the reads through MiXCR, listing each CDR3 protein once. The sample holds around 180,000 distinct CDR3 sequences, over 60% seen once. The CDR3 sequence is 11 residues long. Germline V lookup: CDR1 MNHEY, CDR2 SVGEGT. The V and J ends lost 5 bases and 2 bases respectively, with 0 bases between them. The TCR was taken from a pool of human donors in good health; the sample pools cells from several healthy donors. The V and J genes are TRBV6-2 or TRBV6-3 and TRBJ2-2, with unresolved D. Sequenced input: naive CD4+ and CD8+ T cells sorted from blood, pooled from several donors. CDR3 region: CASSNTGELFF. For the CDR3, the DNA is TGTGCCAGCAGTAACACCGGGGAGCTGTTTTTT.